This TCR beta chain came from a study of a mutant IDH1 vaccine in newly diagnosed glioma. Study in general: Patients' prior therapy spanned radiotherapy, temozolomide, or both; most underwent both.

Only in-frame clones appear in the TCRdb table, and some are missing; sequencing was by immunoSEQ multiplex PCR. The repertoire holds 25,000 to 30,000 clones, around 80% seen once, with over 7% in the top ten. The time point was: week 23, last vaccination. The content of each vaccine dose was 300 ug of mutant IDH1 20-mer peptide, and topical imiquimod accompanied it. Looked up from germline, CDR1 is SGDLS and CDR2 is YYNGEE. V was clipped by 3 bases and J by 1 base, with 17 bases between them. The CDR3 is made up of 18 amino acids. Worth noting for this clone: Antigen specificity is unknown.

This specimen was PBMCs, taken from a glioma patient whose treatment included an IDH1 peptide vaccine. This chain links TRBV9 with TRBJ2-6; D is unclear. The TCR sequence derives from a woman in her late teens or twenties with glioma. CDR3: CASSAPIWKGSGANVLTF. Here the CDR3 DNA reads TGTGCCAGCAGCGCCCCCATCTGGAAAGGGTCTGGGGCCAACGTCCTGACTTTC.